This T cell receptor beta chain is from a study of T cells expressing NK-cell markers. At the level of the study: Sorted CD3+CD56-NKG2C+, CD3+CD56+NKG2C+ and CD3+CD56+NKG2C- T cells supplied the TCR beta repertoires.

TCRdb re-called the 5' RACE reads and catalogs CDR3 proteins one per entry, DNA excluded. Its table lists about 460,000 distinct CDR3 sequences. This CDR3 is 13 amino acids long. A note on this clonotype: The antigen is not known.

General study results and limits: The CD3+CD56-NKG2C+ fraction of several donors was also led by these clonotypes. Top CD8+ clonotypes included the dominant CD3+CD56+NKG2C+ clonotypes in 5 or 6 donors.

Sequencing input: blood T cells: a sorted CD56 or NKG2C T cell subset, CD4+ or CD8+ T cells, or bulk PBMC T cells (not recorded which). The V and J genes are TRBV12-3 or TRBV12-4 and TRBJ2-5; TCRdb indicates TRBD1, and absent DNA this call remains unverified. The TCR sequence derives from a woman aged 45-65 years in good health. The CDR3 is CASSRDRASTQYF.